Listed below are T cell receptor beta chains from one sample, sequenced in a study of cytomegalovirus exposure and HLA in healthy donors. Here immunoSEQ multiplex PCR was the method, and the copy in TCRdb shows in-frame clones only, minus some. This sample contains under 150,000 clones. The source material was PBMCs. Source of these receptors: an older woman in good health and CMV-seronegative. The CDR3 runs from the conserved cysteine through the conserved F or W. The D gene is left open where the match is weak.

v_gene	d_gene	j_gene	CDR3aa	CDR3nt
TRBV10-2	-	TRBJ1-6	CASSAQPNSPLHF	TGCGCCAGCAGTGCACAGCCGAATTCACCCCTCCACTTT
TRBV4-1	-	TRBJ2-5	CASSQVGGGGTETQYF	TGCGCCAGCAGCCAAGTTGGTGGCGGGGGCACGGAGACCCAGTACTTC
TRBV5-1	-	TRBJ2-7	CASSPYLTRATYEQYF	TGCGCCAGCAGCCCCTACCTGACTAGGGCGACCTACGAGCAGTACTTC
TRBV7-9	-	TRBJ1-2	CASSLDGHTYGYTF	TGTGCCAGCAGCTTAGACGGACACACTTATGGCTACACCTTC
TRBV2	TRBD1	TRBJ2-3	CACWGGQGTDTQYF	TGTGCCTGCTGGGGGGGACAGGGAACAGATACGCAGTATTTT
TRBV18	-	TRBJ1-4	CASSPTAGTYEKLFF	TGTGCCAGCTCGCCGACAGCGGGAACCTATGAAAAACTGTTTTTT
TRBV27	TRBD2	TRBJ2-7	CASGLAGSYEQYF	TGTGCCAGCGGTCTAGCGGGGTCCTACGAGCAGTACTTC
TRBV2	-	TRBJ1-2	CASSGGVRDYGYTF	TGTGCCAGCAGCGGGGGTGTACGGGACTATGGCTACACCTTC
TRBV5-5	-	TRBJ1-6	CASSSEGIGGQPLHF	TGTGCCAGCAGTTCGGAGGGAATTGGCGGGCAACCCCTCCACTTT
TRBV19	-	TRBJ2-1	CATLKSGGAGNEQFF	TGTGCCACCCTAAAGTCGGGGGGCGCGGGGAATGAGCAGTTCTTC
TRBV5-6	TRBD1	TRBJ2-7	CASSRSDRGYEQYF	TGTGCCAGCAGCCGATCGGACAGGGGCTACGAGCAGTACTTC
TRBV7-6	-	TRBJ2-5	CASSLGQSRETQYF	TGTGCCAGCAGCTTAGGGCAAAGTCGTGAGACCCAGTACTTC
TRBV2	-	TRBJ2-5	CASRSRESGTQYF	TGTGCCAGCAGATCCAGGGAATCCGGGACCCAGTACTTC
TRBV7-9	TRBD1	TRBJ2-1	CASSPSYRGQGNEQFF	TGTGCCAGCAGCCCCTCATACAGGGGGCAAGGGAATGAGCAGTTCTTC
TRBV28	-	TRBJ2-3	CASKRDKDTDTQYF	TGTGCCAGCAAACGGGACAAAGACACAGATACGCAGTATTTT
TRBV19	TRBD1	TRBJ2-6	CASSMGQPSGANVLTF	TGTGCCAGTAGTATGGGACAGCCCTCTGGGGCCAACGTCCTGACTTTC
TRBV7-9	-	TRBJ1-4	CASSLGPQLRNEKLFF	TGTGCCAGCAGCTTAGGCCCTCAACTCCGCAATGAAAAACTGTTTTTT
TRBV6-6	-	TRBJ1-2	CASRGTRDYTF	TGTGCCAGCAGGGGAACCAGGGACTACACCTTC
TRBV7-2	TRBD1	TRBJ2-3	CASSRRVTGGPDTQYF	TGTGCCAGCAGCAGGCGGGTCACAGGGGGACCAGATACGCAGTATTTT
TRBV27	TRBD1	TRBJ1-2	CASSLSLTGGDGYTF	TGTGCCAGCAGTTTATCCTTGACAGGGGGCGATGGCTACACCTTC
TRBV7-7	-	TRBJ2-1	CASSLDGGNNNEQFF	TGTGCTAGCAGCTTAGATGGCGGGAATAACAATGAGCAGTTCTTC
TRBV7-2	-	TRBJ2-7	CASAYRTGRNEQYF	TGTGCCAGTGCATACCGGACTGGACGAAACGAGCAGTACTTC
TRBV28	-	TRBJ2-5	CASSSPRGETQYF	TGTGCCAGCAGCTCACCAAGGGGTGAGACCCAGTACTTC
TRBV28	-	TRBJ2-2	CASGRTDTGELFF	TGTGCCAGCGGGAGAACGGACACCGGGGAGCTGTTTTTT
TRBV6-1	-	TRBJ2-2	CASSGLRGSGELFF	TGTGCCAGCAGTGGCCTGCGGGGTTCCGGGGAGCTGTTTTTT
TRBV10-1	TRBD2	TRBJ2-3	CASSKTSDIDTQYF	TGCGCCAGCAGTAAGACTAGCGATATAGATACGCAGTATTTT
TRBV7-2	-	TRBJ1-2	CASSPRGNYGYTF	TGTGCCAGCAGCCCACGGGGAAACTATGGCTACACCTTC
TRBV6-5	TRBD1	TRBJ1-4	CASSKQGTQEEKLFF	TGTGCCAGCAGCAAACAGGGGACCCAGGAGGAAAAACTGTTTTTT
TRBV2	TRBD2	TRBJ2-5	CASSAEAGGSSTQYF	TGTGCCAGCAGTGCGGAGGCGGGAGGATCTTCGACCCAGTACTTC
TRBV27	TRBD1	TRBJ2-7	CASSSWTGDYEQYF	TGTGCCAGCAGTTCCTGGACAGGGGACTACGAGCAGTACTTC
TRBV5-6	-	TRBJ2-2	CASSRGQTTGELFF	TGTGCCAGCAGCCGCGGACAGACCACCGGGGAGCTGTTTTTT
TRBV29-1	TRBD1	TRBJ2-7	CSVEARDRGTEQYF	TGCAGCGTTGAAGCCCGGGACAGGGGGACCGAGCAGTACTTC
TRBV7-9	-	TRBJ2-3	CASSLDQGWGTDTQYF	TGTGCCAGCAGCTTAGATCAGGGTTGGGGCACAGATACGCAGTATTTT
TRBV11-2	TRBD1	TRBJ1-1	CASSRDRGTEAFF	TGTGCCAGCAGCCGGGACAGGGGCACTGAAGCTTTCTTT
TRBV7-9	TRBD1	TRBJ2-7	CANNSAGTDPYEQYF	TGTGCCAACAATTCCGCCGGGACAGATCCCTACGAGCAGTACTTC
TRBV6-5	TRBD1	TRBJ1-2	CASSYSETGAYGYTF	TGTGCCAGCAGTTACTCCGAGACAGGGGCCTATGGCTACACCTTC
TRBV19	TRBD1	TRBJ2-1	CASSATGESYNEQFF	TGTGCCAGTTCAGCCACAGGGGAATCCTACAATGAGCAGTTCTTC
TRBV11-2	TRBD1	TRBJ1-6	CASSSQGGGSPLHF	TGTGCCAGCAGCTCACAGGGGGGTGGGTCACCCCTCCACTTT
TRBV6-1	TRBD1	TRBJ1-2	CASSELRLDRGRNNYGYTF	TGTGCCAGCAGTGAATTACGGCTAGACAGGGGGCGGAATAACTATGGCTACACCTTC
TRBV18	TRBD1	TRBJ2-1	CASSRQGSSYNEQFF	TGTGCCAGCTCACGACAGGGATCCTCCTACAATGAGCAGTTCTTC
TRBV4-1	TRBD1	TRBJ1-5	CASSQDRGPQHF	TGCGCCAGCAGCCAGGACAGGGGGCCCCAGCATTTT
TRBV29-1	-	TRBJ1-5	CSVKVELGQPQHF	TGCAGCGTTAAAGTTGAGCTCGGGCAGCCCCAGCATTTT
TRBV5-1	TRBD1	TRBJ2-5	CASSRDSPVGETQYF	TGCGCCAGCAGCCGGGACAGCCCGGTAGGAGAGACCCAGTACTTC
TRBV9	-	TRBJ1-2	CASSAIRGGYTF	TGTGCCAGCAGCGCTATAAGGGGAGGCTACACCTTC
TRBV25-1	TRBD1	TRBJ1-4	CASSELGTGSVEKLFF	TGTGCCAGCAGTGAACTGGGGACAGGGTCGGTTGAAAAACTGTTTTTT
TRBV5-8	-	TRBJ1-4	CASSLFRGNEKLFF	TGTGCCAGCAGCTTATTCCGGGGTAATGAAAAACTGTTTTTT
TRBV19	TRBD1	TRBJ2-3	CASSIDRGSTDTQYF	TGTGCCAGTAGTATCGACAGGGGGAGCACAGATACGCAGTATTTT
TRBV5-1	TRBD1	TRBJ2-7	CASSPGQGALSYEQYF	TGCGCCAGCAGCCCGGGACAGGGTGCCCTTTCCTACGAGCAGTACTTC
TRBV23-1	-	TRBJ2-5	CASSPLQETQYF	TGCGCCAGCAGTCCCCTCCAAGAGACCCAGTACTTC
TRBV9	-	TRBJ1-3	CASSLTISGNTIYF	TGTGCCAGCAGCTTAACTATCTCTGGAAACACCATATATTTT
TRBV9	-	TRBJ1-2	CASSVVDSTNYGYTF	TGTGCCAGCAGCGTAGTAGATAGCACTAACTATGGCTACACCTTC
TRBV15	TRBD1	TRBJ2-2	CATSRRGTGATRGELFF	TGTGCCACCAGCAGACGGGGGACAGGGGCTACCAGGGGGGAGCTGTTTTTT
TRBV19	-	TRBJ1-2	CASNINDGPRGAIYGYTF	TGTGCCAGCAATATCAACGACGGTCCGCGCGGAGCTATCTATGGCTACACCTTC
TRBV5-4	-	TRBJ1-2	CASSLGQLNYGYTF	TGTGCCAGCAGCTTGGGACAGCTGAACTATGGCTACACCTTC
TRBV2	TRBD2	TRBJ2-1	CASEAGEYNEQFF	TGTGCCAGCGAAGCGGGGGAGTACAATGAGCAGTTCTTC
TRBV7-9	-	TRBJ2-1	CASSTELLFSYNEQFF	TGTGCCAGCAGCACGGAGCTCTTATTCTCCTACAATGAGCAGTTCTTC
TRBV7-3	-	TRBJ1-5	CASSSLPGQPQHF	TGTGCCAGCAGCTCATTACCGGGGCAGCCCCAGCATTTT
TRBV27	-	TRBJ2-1	CASTDGTLYNEQFF	TGTGCCAGCACCGACGGGACTCTTTACAATGAGCAGTTCTTC
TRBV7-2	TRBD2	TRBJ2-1	CASSLNLAELYNEQFF	TGTGCCAGCAGCTTAAACCTAGCGGAACTGTACAATGAGCAGTTCTTC
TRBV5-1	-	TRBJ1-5	CASSSTGVGGNQPQHF	TGCGCCAGCAGCTCAACAGGAGTGGGCGGCAATCAGCCCCAGCATTTT